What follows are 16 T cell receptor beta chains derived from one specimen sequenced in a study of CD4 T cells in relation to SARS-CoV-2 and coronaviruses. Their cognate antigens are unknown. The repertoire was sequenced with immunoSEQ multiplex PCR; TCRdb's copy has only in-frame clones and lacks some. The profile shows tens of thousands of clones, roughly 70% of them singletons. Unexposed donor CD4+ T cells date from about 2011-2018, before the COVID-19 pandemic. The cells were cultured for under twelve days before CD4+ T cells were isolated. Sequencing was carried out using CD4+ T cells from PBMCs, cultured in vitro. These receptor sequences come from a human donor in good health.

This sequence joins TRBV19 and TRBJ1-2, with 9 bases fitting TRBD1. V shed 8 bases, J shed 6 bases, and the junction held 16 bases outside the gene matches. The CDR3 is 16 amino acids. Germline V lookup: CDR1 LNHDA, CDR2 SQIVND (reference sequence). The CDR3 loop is CASSQNPGQGYHGYTF. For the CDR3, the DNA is TGTGCCAGTTCTCAGAACCCGGGACAGGGCTACCATGGCTACACCTTC.

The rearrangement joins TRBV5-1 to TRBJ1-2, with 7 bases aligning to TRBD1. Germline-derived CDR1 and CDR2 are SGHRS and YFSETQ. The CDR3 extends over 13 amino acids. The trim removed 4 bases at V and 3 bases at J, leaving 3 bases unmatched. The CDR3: CASSGDRDYGYTF. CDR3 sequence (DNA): TGCGCCAGCAGCGGCGACAGGGACTATGGCTACACCTTC.

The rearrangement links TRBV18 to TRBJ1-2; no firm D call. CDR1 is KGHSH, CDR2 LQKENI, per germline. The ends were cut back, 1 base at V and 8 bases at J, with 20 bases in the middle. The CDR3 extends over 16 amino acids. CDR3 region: CASSPLPSPKEGGYTF. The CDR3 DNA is TGTGCCAGCTCACCACTACCATCTCCAAAGGAGGGCGGCTACACCTTC.

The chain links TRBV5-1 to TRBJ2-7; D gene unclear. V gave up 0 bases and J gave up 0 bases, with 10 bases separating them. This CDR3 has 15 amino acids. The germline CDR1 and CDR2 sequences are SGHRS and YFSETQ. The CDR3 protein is CASSLGSSPSYEQYF. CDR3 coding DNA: TGCGCCAGCAGCTTGGGCTCCAGTCCCTCCTACGAGCAGTACTTC.

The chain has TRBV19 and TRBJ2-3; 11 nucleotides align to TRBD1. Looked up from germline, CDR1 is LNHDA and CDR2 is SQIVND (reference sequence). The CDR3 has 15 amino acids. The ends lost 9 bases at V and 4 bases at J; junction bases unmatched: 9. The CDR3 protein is CASGQGALLPDTQYF. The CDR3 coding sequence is TGTGCCAGCGGACAGGGGGCGCTCCTCCCAGATACGCAGTATTTT. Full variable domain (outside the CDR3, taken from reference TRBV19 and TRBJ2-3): DGGITQSPKYLFRKEGQNVTLSCEQNLNHDAMYWYRQDPGQGLRLIYYSQIVNDFQKGDIAEGYSVSREKKESFPLTVTSAQKNPTAFYLCASGQGALLPDTQYFGPGTRLTVL.

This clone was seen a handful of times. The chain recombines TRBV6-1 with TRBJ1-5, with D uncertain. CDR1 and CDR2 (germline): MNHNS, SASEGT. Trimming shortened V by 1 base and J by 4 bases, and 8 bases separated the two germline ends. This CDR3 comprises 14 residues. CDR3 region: CASSEGEENQPQHF. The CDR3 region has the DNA TGTGCCAGCAGTGAAGGAGAGGAAAATCAGCCCCAGCATTTT.

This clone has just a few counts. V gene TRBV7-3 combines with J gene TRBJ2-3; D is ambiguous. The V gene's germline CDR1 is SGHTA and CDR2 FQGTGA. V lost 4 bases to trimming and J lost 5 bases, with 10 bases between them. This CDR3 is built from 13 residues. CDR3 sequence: CASSSRKQDTQYF. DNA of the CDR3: TGTGCCAGCAGCTCGCGTAAGCAAGATACGCAGTATTTT.

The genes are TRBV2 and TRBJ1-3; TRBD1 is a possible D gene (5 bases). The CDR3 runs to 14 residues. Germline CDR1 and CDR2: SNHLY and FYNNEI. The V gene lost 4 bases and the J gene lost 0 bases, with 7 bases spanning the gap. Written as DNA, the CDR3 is TGTGCCAGCAGTGGGGGCGGCTCTGGAAACACCATATATTTT. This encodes CASSGGGSGNTIYF.

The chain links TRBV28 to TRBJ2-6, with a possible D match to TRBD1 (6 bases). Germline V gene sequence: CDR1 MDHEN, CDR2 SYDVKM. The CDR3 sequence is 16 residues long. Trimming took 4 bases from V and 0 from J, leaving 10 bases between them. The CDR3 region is CASSYGTFSGANVLTF. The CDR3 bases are TGTGCCAGCAGTTACGGGACATTCTCTGGGGCCAACGTCCTGACTTTC.

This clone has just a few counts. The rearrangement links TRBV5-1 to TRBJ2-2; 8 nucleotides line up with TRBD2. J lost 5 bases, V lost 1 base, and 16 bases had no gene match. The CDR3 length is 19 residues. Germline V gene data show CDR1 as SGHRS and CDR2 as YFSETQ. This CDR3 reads CASSLIRVRRAGETGELFF. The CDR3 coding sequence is TGCGCCAGCAGCTTGATTAGAGTCCGGCGAGCGGGAGAAACCGGGGAGCTGTTTTTT.

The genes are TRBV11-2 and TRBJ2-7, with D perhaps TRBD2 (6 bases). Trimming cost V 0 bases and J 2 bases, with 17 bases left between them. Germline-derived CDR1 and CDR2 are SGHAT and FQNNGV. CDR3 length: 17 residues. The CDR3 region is CASSLDYVGLHAYEQYF. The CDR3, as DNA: TGTGCCAGCAGCTTAGATTACGTCGGACTACATGCCTACGAGCAGTACTTC.

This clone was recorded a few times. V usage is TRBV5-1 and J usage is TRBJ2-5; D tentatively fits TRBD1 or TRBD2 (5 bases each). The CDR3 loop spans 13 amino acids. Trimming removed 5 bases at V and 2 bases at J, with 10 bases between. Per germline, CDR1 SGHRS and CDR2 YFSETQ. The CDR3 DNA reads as TGCGCCAGCAGGATGGGACCTCAAGAGACCCAGTACTTC. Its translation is CASRMGPQETQYF.

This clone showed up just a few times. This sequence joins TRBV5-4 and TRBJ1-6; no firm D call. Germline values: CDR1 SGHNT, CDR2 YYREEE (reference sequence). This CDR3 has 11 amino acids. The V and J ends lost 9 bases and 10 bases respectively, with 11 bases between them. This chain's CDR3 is CAIGVDSPLHF. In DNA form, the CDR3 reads TGTGCCATCGGGGTCGACTCACCCCTCCACTTT.

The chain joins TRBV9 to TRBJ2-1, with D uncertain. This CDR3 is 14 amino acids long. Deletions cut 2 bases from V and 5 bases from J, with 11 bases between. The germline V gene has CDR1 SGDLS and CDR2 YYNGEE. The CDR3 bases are TGTGCCAGCAGCGTGGCCCCCCTTCACAATGAGCAGTTCTTC. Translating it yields CASSVAPLHNEQFF.

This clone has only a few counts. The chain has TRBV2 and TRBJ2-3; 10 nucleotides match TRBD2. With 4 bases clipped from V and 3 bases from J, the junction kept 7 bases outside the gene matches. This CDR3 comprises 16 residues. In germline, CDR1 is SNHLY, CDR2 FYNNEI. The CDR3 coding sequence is TGTGCCAGCAGTGCCGGTAGCGGGAGGAATACAGATACGCAGTATTTT. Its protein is CASSAGSGRNTDTQYF. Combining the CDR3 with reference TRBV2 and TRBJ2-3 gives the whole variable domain EPEVTQTPSHQVTQMGQEVILRCVPISNHLYFYWYRQILGQKVEFLVSFYNNEISEKSEIFDDQFSVERPDGSNFTLKIRSTKLEDSAMYFCASSAGSGRNTDTQYFGPGTRLTVL.

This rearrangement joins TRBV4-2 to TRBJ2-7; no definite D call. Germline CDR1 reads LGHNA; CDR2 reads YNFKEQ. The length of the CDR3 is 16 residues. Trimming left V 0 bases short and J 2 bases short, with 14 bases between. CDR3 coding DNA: TGTGCCAGCAGCCAAGATTGGCCAGGTACCACCTACGAGCAGTACTTC. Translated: CASSQDWPGTTYEQYF.